A single sample is the source of the 18 T cell receptor beta chains below, sequenced in a study of T cell changes during pregnancy in multiple sclerosis. Assay: immunoSEQ multiplex PCR; the TCRdb copy retains only in-frame clones and omits some. The table has over 85,000 clones, 90% seen once. The sequenced sample was peripheral blood, obtained in the second trimester of pregnancy. The origin of the receptors is a female donor in good health, enrolled as a control in a pregnancy study.

The genes are TRBV6-1 and TRBJ1-2; 9 bases fit TRBD1. With 3 bases clipped from V and 2 bases from J, the junction kept 7 bases outside the gene matches. CDR1 and CDR2 (germline): MNHNS, SASEGT. CDR3 length: 16 residues. The CDR3 DNA sequence: TGTGCCAGCAGTGAGGCCCTAGGACAGGGGAACTATGGCTACACCTTC. It yields the protein CASSEALGQGNYGYTF.

The V gene is TRBV6-4, the J gene TRBJ2-5, with D unresolved. This CDR3 is 15 amino acids long. V was pared by 3 bases and J by 1 base, with 12 bases between. Germline CDR1 MRHNA, CDR2 SNTAGT. The chain's CDR3 is CASSEHAGSQETQYF. The DNA of the CDR3 is TGTGCCAGCAGTGAACATGCAGGATCCCAAGAGACCCAGTACTTC.

The CDR3 DNA reads as TGTGCCAGCAGTCAATATAGGGGAATTGTATTAGCTGAAGCTTTCTTT. Its translation: CASSQYRGIVLAEAFF. The chain uses TRBV27 and TRBJ1-1, with D possibly TRBD1 on 5 matching bases. V was trimmed by 5 bases and J by 6 bases, leaving 22 bases between them. Germline V lookup: CDR1 MNHEY, CDR2 SMNVEV (reference sequence). CDR3 length: 16 residues.

V and J are TRBV25-1 and TRBJ1-2; 9 bases line up with TRBD1. Germline CDR1 is MGHDK and CDR2 is SYGVNS. The CDR3 sequence is 13 residues long. V dropped 5 bases and J dropped 6; count of bases not matched to a gene: 4. CDR3 sequence (DNA): TGTGCCAGCAGTACCCGGGACAGGGATGGCTACACCTTC. It specifies CASSTRDRDGYTF.

V gene TRBV7-9 combines with J gene TRBJ2-3; 10 bases match TRBD2. The V segment lost 8 bases and the J segment 4 bases; nucleotides outside the gene matches: 6. CDR1 SEHNR and CDR2 FQNEAQ come from the germline V gene (reference sequence). The CDR3 loop spans 14 amino acids. The CDR3 coding sequence is TGTGCCAGCGGCAGCGGGGGGGCGGCAGATACGCAGTATTTT. The encoded protein is CASGSGGAADTQYF.

The chain combines TRBV7-2 with TRBJ2-2; D unclear. The CDR3 has 15 amino acids. Trimming stripped 2 bases from V and 2 bases from J, with 9 bases between. Germline CDR1 is SGHTA and CDR2 is FQGNSA. The CDR3 DNA sequence: TGTGCCAGCAGCTTAACCGCGGCCAACACCGGGGAGCTGTTTTTT. Amino acids: CASSLTAANTGELFF.

The chain combines TRBV5-1 with TRBJ2-1, with D tentatively TRBD2 (6 bases). The CDR3 spans 16 residues. Germline V gives CDR1 SGHRS, CDR2 YFSETQ. With 0 bases removed from V and 0 bases from J, the gap between germline ends came to 10 bases. The CDR3 DNA sequence: TGCGCCAGCAGCTTGGCCGGGGGTGGCTCCTACAATGAGCAGTTCTTC. Protein product: CASSLAGGGSYNEQFF.

The rearrangement links TRBV6-1 to TRBJ1-5; 9 bases are a match to TRBD1. Germline V CDR1 and CDR2: MNHNS, SASEGT. This CDR3 comprises 14 residues. V was pared by 4 bases and J by 5 bases, with 3 bases of the junction left unmatched. The CDR3 region has the DNA TGTGCCAGCAGTGGACAGGGGGAACATCAGCCCCAGCATTTT. It specifies CASSGQGEHQPQHF.

Only one count was recorded for this clone. This rearrangement joins TRBV18 to TRBJ1-4; D ambiguous. The V end was cut by 6 bases, the J end by 8 bases, with 10 bases between. CDR3 length: 12 amino acids. Looked up from germline, CDR1 is KGHSH and CDR2 is LQKENI. CDR3 in amino acids: CASSPFVEKLFF. DNA of the CDR3: TGTGCCAGCTCCCCCTTCGTCGAAAAACTGTTTTTT. Combining the CDR3 with reference TRBV18 and TRBJ1-4 gives the whole variable domain NAGVMQNPRHLVRRRGQEARLRCSPMKGHSHVYWYRQLPEEGLKFMVYLQKENIIDESGMPKERFSAEFPKEGPSILRIQQVVRGDSAAYFCASSPFVEKLFFGSGTQLSVL.

The rearrangement joins TRBV11-3 to TRBJ1-1, with 9 bases lining up with TRBD1. CDR3 length: 14 residues. Germline V gives CDR1 SGHNT, CDR2 YENEEA. Trimming at V came to 5 bases and at J to 5 bases, leaving 6 bases not matched to a gene. The CDR3 loop reads CASSSGQGSTEAFF. CDR3 sequence (DNA): TGTGCCAGCAGCAGTGGACAGGGGTCAACTGAAGCTTTCTTT.

This chain joins TRBV28 and TRBJ2-7, with TRBD2 identical over 8 bases. The germline gives CDR1 MDHEN, CDR2 SYDVKM. Trimming took 4 bases from V and 7 from J; bases not matched to a gene: 15. This CDR3 has 16 residues. CDR3 loop: CASSSWGNGRAEEQYF. As DNA, the CDR3 is TGTGCCAGCAGTTCCTGGGGAAACGGGAGGGCCGAAGAGCAGTACTTC.

The chain employs TRBV5-1 and TRBJ2-3; D is perhaps TRBD1 (6 bases). This CDR3 contains 14 residues. CDR1 and CDR2 (germline): SGHRS, YFSETQ. V was cut by 0 bases and J by 11 bases, with 16 bases left in between. CDR3 in amino acids: CASSLARQLGGQYF. The CDR3 coding sequence is TGCGCCAGCAGCTTGGCCCGTCAGCTAGGGGGGCAGTATTTT. Looking up the rest from reference TRBV5-1 and TRBJ2-3 gives the full variable domain: KAGVTQTPRYLIKTRGQQVTLSCSPISGHRSVSWYQQTPGQGLQFLFEYFSETQRNKGNFPGRFSGRQFSNSRSEMNVSTLELGDSALYLCASSLARQLGGQYFGPGTRLTVL.

This chain joins TRBV9 and TRBJ1-4, with 8 bases that match TRBD1. The CDR3 runs to 15 residues. The germline V gene encodes CDR1 SGDLS and CDR2 YYNGEE. With 2 bases clipped from V and 8 bases from J, the junction kept 8 bases outside the gene matches. CDR3 protein: CASSVRTGLGEKLFF. CDR3 in DNA: TGTGCCAGCAGCGTTCGGACAGGGCTTGGGGAAAAACTGTTTTTT.

The V gene is TRBV28, the J gene TRBJ1-5; D ambiguous. The CDR3 totals 12 residues. Germline V gene data show CDR1 as MDHEN and CDR2 as SYDVKM. V lost 2 bases and J 6 bases, leaving 5 bases between the germline ends. CDR3 sequence (DNA): TGTGCCAGCAGTTTACCCCTTCAGCCCCAGCATTTT. This encodes CASSLPLQPQHF.

This sequence joins TRBV6-5 and TRBJ2-5, with D possibly matching TRBD1 (5 bases). The CDR3 is 14 residues long. Germline CDR1 reads MNHEY; CDR2 reads SVGAGI. V was shortened by 0 bases and J by 1 base, with 6 bases between the two germline ends. As DNA, the CDR3 is TGTGCCAGCAGTTACTCAAGGGGCCAAGAGACCCAGTACTTC. As protein: CASSYSRGQETQYF.

The chain is built from TRBV2 and TRBJ2-3; TRBD2 aligns across 8 bases. Trimming at V came to 2 bases and at J to 4 bases, leaving 8 bases not matched to a gene. The CDR3 extends over 16 amino acids. CDR1 is SNHLY and CDR2 is FYNNEI in the germline V gene. CDR3 bases: TGTGCCAGCAGTGAACATGCGGGGGGCTTCTCAGATACGCAGTATTTT. Translated: CASSEHAGGFSDTQYF.

CDR3 region: CASSLGQGNEKLFF. Here the CDR3 DNA reads TGTGCCAGCAGCTTAGGACAGGGGAATGAAAAACTGTTTTTT. V is TRBV7-2 and J is TRBJ1-4; 8 bases align to TRBD1. This CDR3 is 14 amino acids long. The germline V gene encodes CDR1 SGHTA and CDR2 FQGNSA. Losses at the gene ends were 1 base for V and 5 bases for J; bases not matched to a gene: 0. Looking up the rest from reference TRBV7-2 and TRBJ1-4 gives the full variable domain: GAGVSQSPSNKVTEKGKDVELRCDPISGHTALYWYRQSLGQGLEFLIYFQGNSAPDKSGLPSDRFSAERTGGSVSTLTIQRTQQEDSAVYLCASSLGQGNEKLFFGSGTQLSVL.

The V and J genes are TRBV7-6 and TRBJ2-7; D remains unclear. Germline lookup yields CDR1 SGHVS and CDR2 FNYEAQ. CDR3 length: 16 amino acids. V was shortened by 1 base and J by 2 bases, with 15 bases between the two germline ends. The CDR3 coding sequence is TGTGCCAGCAGCTTAGACTTTAGCCTGCCACCCTACGAGCAGTACTTC. Its translation: CASSLDFSLPPYEQYF.